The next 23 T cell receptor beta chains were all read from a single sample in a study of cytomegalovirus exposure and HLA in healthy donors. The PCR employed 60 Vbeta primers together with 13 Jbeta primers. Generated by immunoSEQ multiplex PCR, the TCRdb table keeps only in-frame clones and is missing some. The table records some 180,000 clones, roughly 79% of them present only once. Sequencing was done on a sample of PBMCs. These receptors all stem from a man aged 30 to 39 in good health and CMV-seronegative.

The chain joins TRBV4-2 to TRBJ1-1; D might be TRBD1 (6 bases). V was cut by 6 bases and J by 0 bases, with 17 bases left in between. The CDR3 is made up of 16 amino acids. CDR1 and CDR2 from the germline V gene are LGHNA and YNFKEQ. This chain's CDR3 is CASSNLGGGMNTEAFF. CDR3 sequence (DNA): TGTGCCAGCAGTAACCTAGGCGGGGGCATGAACACTGAAGCTTTCTTT.

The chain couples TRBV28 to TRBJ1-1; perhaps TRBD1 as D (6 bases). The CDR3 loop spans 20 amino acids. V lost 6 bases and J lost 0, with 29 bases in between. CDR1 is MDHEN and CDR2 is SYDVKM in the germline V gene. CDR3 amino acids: CASSFAQAGQWVFLNTEAFF. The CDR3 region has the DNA TGTGCCAGCAGCTTTGCCCAAGCCGGACAGTGGGTTTTTTTGAACACTGAAGCTTTCTTT.

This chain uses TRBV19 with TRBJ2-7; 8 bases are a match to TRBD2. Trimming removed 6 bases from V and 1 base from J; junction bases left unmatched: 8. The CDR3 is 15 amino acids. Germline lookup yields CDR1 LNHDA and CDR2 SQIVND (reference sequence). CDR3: CASRRGLDNSYEQYF. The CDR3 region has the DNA TGTGCCAGTAGGAGGGGACTAGATAATTCCTACGAGCAGTACTTC.

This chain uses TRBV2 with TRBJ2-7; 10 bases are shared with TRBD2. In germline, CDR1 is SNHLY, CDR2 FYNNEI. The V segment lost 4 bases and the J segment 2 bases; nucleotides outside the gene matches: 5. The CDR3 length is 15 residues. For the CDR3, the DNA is TGTGCCAGCAGTGTCCTACTAGCGGGGACCTACGAGCAGTACTTC. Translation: CASSVLLAGTYEQYF.

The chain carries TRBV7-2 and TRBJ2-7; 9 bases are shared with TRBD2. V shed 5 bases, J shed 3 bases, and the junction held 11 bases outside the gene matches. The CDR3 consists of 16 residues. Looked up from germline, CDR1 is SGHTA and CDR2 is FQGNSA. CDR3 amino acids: CASSLRGAREGYEQYF. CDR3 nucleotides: TGTGCCAGCAGCCTCCGGGGGGCGCGGGAGGGCTACGAGCAGTACTTC.

Here the CDR3 reads CASSLPTGFDEQFF. CDR3 nucleotide sequence: TGTGCCAGCAGCTTACCGACAGGGTTCGATGAGCAGTTCTTC. The genes are TRBV7-9 and TRBJ2-1; 7 nucleotides align to TRBD1. This CDR3 region has 14 residues. CDR1 is SEHNR and CDR2 is FQNEAQ in the germline V gene (reference sequence). V lost 2 bases, J lost 8 bases, and 6 bases stayed unmatched.

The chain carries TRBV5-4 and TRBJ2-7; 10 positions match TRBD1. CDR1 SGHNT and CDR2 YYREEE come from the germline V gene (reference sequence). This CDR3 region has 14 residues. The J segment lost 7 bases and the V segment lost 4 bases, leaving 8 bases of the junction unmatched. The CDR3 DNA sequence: TGTGCCAGCAGCGGGGGACAGGGGCCCTTGGAGCAGTACTTC. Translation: CASSGGQGPLEQYF.

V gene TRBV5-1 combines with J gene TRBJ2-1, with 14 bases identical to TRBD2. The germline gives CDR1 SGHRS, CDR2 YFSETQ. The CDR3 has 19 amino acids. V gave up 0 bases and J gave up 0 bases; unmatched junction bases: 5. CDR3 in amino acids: CASSLAGLAGGVSYNEQFF. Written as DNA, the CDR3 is TGCGCCAGCAGCTTGGCCGGACTAGCGGGAGGTGTCTCCTACAATGAGCAGTTCTTC. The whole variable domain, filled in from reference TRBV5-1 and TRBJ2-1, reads KAGVTQTPRYLIKTRGQQVTLSCSPISGHRSVSWYQQTPGQGLQFLFEYFSETQRNKGNFPGRFSGRQFSNSRSEMNVSTLELGDSALYLCASSLAGLAGGVSYNEQFFGPGTRLTVL.

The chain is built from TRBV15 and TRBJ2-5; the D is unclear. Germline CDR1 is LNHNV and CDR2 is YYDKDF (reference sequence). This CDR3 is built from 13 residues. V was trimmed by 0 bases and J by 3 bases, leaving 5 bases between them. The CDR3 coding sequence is TGTGCCACCAGCAGAGACGTAGAAGAGACCCAGTACTTC. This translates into CATSRDVEETQYF.

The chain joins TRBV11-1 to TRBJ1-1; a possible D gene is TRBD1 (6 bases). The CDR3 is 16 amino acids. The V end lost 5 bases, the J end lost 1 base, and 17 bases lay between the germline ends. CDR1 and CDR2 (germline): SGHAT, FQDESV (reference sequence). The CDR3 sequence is CASSQRTTGRNTEAFF. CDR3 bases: TGTGCCAGCAGCCAGCGGACGACAGGAAGGAACACTGAAGCTTTCTTT. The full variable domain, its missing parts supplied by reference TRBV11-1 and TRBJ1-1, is EAEVAQSPRYKITEKSQAVAFWCDPISGHATLYWYRQILGQGPELLVQFQDESVVDDSQLPKDRFSAERLKGVDSTLKIQPAELGDSAMYLCASSQRTTGRNTEAFFGQGTRLTVV.

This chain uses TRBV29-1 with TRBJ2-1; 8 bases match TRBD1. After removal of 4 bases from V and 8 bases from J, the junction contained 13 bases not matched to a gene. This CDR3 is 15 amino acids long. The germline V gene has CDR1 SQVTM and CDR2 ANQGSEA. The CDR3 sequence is CSVAQGAFWFDEQFF. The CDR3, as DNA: TGCAGCGTTGCCCAGGGGGCGTTTTGGTTTGATGAGCAGTTCTTC.

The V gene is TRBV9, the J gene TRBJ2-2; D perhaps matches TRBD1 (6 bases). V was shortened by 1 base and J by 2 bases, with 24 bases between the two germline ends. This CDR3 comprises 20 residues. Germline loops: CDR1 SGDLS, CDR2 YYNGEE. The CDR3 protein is CASSVFGYRAKETNTGELFF. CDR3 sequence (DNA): TGTGCCAGCAGCGTATTCGGCTACAGGGCCAAAGAGACCAACACCGGGGAGCTGTTTTTT.

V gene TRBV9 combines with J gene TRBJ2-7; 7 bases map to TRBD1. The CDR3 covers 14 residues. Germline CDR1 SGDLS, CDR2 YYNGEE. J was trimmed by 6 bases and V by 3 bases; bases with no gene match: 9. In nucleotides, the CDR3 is TGTGCCAGCAGCGAGACAGGGTTGGGTAGCGAGCAGTACTTC. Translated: CASSETGLGSEQYF.

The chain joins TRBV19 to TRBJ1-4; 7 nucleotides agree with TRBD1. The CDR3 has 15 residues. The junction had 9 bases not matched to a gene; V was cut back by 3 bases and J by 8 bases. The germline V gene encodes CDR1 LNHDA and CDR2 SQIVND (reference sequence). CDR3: CASSIGDRLPEKLFF. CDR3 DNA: TGTGCCAGTAGTATCGGGGACAGATTACCAGAAAAACTGTTTTTT.

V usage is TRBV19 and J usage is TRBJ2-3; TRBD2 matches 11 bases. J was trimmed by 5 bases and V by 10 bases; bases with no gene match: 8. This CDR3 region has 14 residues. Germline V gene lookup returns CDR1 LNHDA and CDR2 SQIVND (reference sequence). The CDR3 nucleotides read TGTGCCACTTCTCAGCTAGCGGGAGGAGATACGCAGTATTTT. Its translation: CATSQLAGGDTQYF.

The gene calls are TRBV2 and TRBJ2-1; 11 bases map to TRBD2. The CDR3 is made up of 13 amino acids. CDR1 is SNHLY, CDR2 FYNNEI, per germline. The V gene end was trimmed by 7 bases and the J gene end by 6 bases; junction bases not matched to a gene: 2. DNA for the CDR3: TGTGCCAGCACCGGGACTAGCGGCAATGAGCAGTTCTTC. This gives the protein CASTGTSGNEQFF.

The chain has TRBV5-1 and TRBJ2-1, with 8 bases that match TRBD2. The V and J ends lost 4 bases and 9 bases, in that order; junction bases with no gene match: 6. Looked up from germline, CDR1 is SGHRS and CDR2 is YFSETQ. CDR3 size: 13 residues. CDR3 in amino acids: CASSPELAVEQFF. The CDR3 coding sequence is TGCGCCAGCAGCCCGGAACTAGCGGTTGAGCAGTTCTTC.

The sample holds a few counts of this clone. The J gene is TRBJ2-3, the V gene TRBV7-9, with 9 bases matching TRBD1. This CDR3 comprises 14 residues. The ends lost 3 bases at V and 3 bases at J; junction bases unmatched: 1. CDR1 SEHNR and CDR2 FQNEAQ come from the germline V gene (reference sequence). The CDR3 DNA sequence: TGTGCCAGCAGCTTCGACAGGGGGACAGATACGCAGTATTTT. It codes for CASSFDRGTDTQYF. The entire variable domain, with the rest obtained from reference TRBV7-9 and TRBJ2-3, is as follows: DTGVSQNPRHKITKRGQNVTFRCDPISEHNRLYWYRQTLGQGPEFLTYFQNEAQLEKSRLLSDRFSAERPKGSFSTLEIQRTEQGDSAMYLCASSFDRGTDTQYFGPGTRLTVL.

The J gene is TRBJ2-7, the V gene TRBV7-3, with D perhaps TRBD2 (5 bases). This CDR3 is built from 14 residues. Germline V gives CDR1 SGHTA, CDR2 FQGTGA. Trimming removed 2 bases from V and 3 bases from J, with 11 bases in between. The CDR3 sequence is CASSLQAGYYEQYF. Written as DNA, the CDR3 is TGTGCCAGCAGCTTACAGGCGGGCTACTACGAGCAGTACTTC.

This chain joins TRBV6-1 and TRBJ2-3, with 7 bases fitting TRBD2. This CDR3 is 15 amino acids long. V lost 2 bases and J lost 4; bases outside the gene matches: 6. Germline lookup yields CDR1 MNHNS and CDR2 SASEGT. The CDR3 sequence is CASSEYAGVPDTQYF. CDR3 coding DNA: TGTGCCAGCAGTGAATACGCGGGAGTCCCAGATACGCAGTATTTT.

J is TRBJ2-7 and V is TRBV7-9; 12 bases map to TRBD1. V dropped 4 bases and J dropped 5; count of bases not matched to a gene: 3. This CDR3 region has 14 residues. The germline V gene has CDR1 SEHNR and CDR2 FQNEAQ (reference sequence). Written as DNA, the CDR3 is TGTGCCAGCAGCTGGGGACAGGGGGCCGACGAGCAGTACTTC. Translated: CASSWGQGADEQYF.

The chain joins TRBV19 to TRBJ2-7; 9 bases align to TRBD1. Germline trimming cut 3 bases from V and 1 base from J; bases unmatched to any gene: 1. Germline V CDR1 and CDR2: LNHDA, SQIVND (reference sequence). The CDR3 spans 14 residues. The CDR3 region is CASSMGQGSYEQYF. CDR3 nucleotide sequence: TGTGCCAGTAGTATGGGACAGGGTTCCTACGAGCAGTACTTC.

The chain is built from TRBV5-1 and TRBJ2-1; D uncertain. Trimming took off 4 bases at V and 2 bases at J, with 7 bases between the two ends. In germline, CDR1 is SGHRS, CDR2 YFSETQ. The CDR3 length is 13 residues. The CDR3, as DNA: TGCGCCAGCAGCACTCCTGCCTACAATGAGCAGTTCTTC. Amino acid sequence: CASSTPAYNEQFF.